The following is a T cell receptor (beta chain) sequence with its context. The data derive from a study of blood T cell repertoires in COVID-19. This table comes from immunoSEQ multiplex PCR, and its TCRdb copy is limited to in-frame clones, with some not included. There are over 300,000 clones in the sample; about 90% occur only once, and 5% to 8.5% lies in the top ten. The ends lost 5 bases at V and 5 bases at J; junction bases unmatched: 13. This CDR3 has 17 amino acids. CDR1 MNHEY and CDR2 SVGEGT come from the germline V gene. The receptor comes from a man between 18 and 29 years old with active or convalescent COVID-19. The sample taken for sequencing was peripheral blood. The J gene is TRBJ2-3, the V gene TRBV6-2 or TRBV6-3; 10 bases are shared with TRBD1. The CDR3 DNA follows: TGTGCCAGCAGTCCCCCTGTAGGGGACAGGGGAGGAGATACGCAGTATTTT. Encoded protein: CASSPPVGDRGGDTQYF.